This T cell receptor (beta chain) was sequenced in a study of identical twins. This CDR3 comprises 16 residues. J lost 4 bases, V lost 0 bases, and 9 bases had no gene match. CDR1 is DFQATT and CDR2 is SNEGSKA in the germline V gene (reference sequence). This clonotype was seen a few times. Template switching added a universal primer binding site, and final cDNA carried unique molecular identifiers. TCRdb redid the calling of the 5' RACE reads with MiXCR, one entry per CDR3 protein. The data hold 510,000 or so distinct CDR3 sequences, with roughly 15% observed a single time. The sample was also reused in another study, on yellow fever vaccine responses in identical twins. That work contributes: Twins' vaccine T cell response reportedly gave the appearance of partial convergence and partial personalization.

The sequence was obtained from a woman aged 18-29 years in good health. Sequenced input: CD4+ T cells sorted from blood. The chain combines TRBV20-1 with TRBJ2-3; 8 bases map to TRBD2. In DNA, the CDR3 is TGCAGTGCTAGAGAGGGAATAGCGGGAAAGGCAGATACGCAGTATTTT. It specifies CSAREGIAGKADTQYF.